This T cell receptor (beta chain) was recovered during a study of blood T cells in healthy people across ages. CDR3 length equals 14 residues. With 2 bases clipped from V and 9 bases from J, the junction kept 2 bases outside the gene matches. Germline V gene lookup returns CDR1 MNHEY and CDR2 SVGEGT. The authors drew 8 to 10 milliliters of peripheral blood from each donor. A sample-barcoded 5' primer and a J-beta primer mix were used in a second PCR of roughly 6 to 11 cycles. TCRdb recomputed calls from the 5' RACE reads with MiXCR, one row per CDR3 protein. The sample records about 1.5 million distinct CDR3 sequences, around 40% being singletons.

This TCR was sampled from a woman in her late teens or twenties in good health. The chain links TRBV6-2 or TRBV6-3 to TRBJ2-1; 12 positions agree with TRBD2. The sample consisted of blood. The CDR3 sequence: CASSYASGRAEQFF. CDR3 nucleotide sequence: TGTGCCAGCAGTTACGCTAGCGGGAGGGCTGAGCAGTTCTTC.